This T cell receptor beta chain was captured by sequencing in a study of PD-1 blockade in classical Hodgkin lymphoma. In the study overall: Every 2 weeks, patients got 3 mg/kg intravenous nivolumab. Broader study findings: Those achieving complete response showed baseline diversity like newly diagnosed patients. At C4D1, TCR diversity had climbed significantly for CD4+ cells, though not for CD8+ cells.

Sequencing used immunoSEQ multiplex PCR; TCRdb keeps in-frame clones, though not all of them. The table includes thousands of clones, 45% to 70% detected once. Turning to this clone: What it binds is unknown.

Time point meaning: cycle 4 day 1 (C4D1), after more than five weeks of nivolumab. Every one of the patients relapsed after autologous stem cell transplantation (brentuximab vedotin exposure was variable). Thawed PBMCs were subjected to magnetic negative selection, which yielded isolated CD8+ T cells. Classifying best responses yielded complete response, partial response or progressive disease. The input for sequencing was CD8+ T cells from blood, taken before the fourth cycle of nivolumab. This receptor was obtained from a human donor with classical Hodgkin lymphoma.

The CDR3 sequence: CASSFTGGEQYF. CDR3 sequence (DNA): TGTGCCAGCAGCTTTACAGGGGGCGAGCAGTACTTC. The rearrangement joins TRBV7-2 to TRBJ2-7; 8 nucleotides agree with TRBD1. The CDR3 is 12 residues long. Losses at the gene ends were 3 bases for V and 6 bases for J; bases not matched to a gene: 1. Looked up from germline, CDR1 is SGHTA and CDR2 is FQGNSA. The variable domain in full, with the rest retrieved from reference TRBV7-2 and TRBJ2-7, is GAGVSQSPSNKVTEKGKDVELRCDPISGHTALYWYRQSLGQGLEFLIYFQGNSAPDKSGLPSDRFSAERTGGSVSTLTIQRTQQEDSAVYLCASSFTGGEQYFGPGTRLTVT.